These 22 T cell receptor beta chains came from one sample sequenced in a study of monozygotic twins with inflammatory bowel disease (dated by TCRdb to about 2019). Libraries were made using 5' RACE. The data were produced on an Illumina HiSeq 2500. TCRdb reprocessed the sequencing reads and holds a single record per CDR3 protein sequence, with no DNA. The sample's records list about 300,000 distinct CDR3 sequences. Of the sample, 5.6% falls within the top ten clones. Sequenced material: blood. Receptors originate from a human donor with ulcerative colitis or Crohn's disease, or a healthy co-twin of an affected twin (not recorded which).

The rearrangement joins TRBV5-6 to TRBJ2-5; TCRdb gives TRBD1 as the D gene, but with no DNA this cannot be confirmed. Germline V lookup: CDR1 SGHDT, CDR2 YYEEEE. This CDR3 has 14 amino acids. The CDR3 reads CASRTGLYQETQYF.

The chain links TRBV7-2 to TRBJ1-2. Germline CDR1 reads SGHTA; CDR2 reads FQGNSA. CDR3 length: 15 residues. CDR3 sequence reads: CASSPRGPGSYGYTF.

V is TRBV18 and J is TRBJ2-2. This CDR3 comprises 14 residues. The germline CDR1 and CDR2 sequences are KGHSH and LQKENI. CDR3 loop: CASSPPAVTGELFF.

J is TRBJ2-1 and V is TRBV5-1. The germline gives CDR1 SGHRS, CDR2 YFSETQ. The CDR3 has 14 amino acids. The CDR3 loop is CASSPQGRGDEQFF.

The chain has TRBV6-4 and TRBJ2-1; lacking DNA, the TRBD2 call made by TCRdb goes unchecked. CDR3 length: 17 amino acids. Looked up from germline, CDR1 is MRHNA and CDR2 is SNTAGT. CDR3 sequence reads: CASSRNPTSGRVNEQFF.

This chain connects TRBV7-2 to TRBJ2-3; without DNA, the TCRdb call of TRBD2 cannot be checked. The CDR3 consists of 15 residues. Germline assignment: CDR1 SGHTA and CDR2 FQGNSA. The CDR3 region is CASSLDAGGPGTQYF.

The V gene is TRBV12-3 or TRBV12-4, the J gene TRBJ1-4; there is no DNA to check the TCRdb D call of TRBD1. The CDR3 runs 15 residues. The CDR3 loop reads CASSTLGTANEKLFF.

The J gene is TRBJ2-2, the V gene TRBV7-9; the D call of TRBD1 rests on TCRdb alone, since no DNA is present to check it. The CDR3 spans 15 residues. Germline V gene data show CDR1 as SEHNR and CDR2 as FQNEAQ (reference sequence). The CDR3 spells CASSAGSGGERELFF.

The CDR3 loop reads CATSRERSLRYNEQFF. The chain links TRBV15 to TRBJ2-1; TCRdb's assignment of TRBD2 cannot be checked, as there is no DNA. The CDR3 length is 16 residues. Germline V gene sequence: CDR1 LNHNV, CDR2 YYDKDF (reference sequence).

The J gene is TRBJ2-3, the V gene TRBV11-2; with no DNA, the TCRdb D assignment of TRBD1 cannot be verified. This CDR3 has 16 residues. Germline V lookup: CDR1 SGHAT, CDR2 FQNNGV. The CDR3: CASRPEVGGAEFTQYF.

The genes are TRBV6-2 or TRBV6-3 and TRBJ2-5; TCRdb calls TRBD1, which cannot be checked without DNA. The germline gives CDR1 MNHEY, CDR2 SVGEGT. The CDR3 has 16 amino acids. The CDR3 spells CASSHHPGTLKETQYF.

This chain links TRBV5-1 with TRBJ2-2; TCRdb picks TRBD1, but there is no DNA to check that call. The V gene's germline CDR1 is SGHRS and CDR2 YFSETQ. The CDR3 runs to 15 residues. The chain's CDR3 is CASSPGQATPGELFF.

The chain uses TRBV7-2 and TRBJ2-5; TCRdb's D call, TRBD2, is unchecked because there is no DNA. Germline V gene data show CDR1 as SGHTA and CDR2 as FQGNSA. This CDR3 spans 16 amino acids. CDR3 residues: CASSRTSGGESKTQYF.

The rearrangement joins TRBV20-1 to TRBJ2-4; TCRdb names TRBD1, which stays unverified in the absence of DNA. Looked up from germline, CDR1 is DFQATT and CDR2 is SNEGSKA (reference sequence). The CDR3 loop spans 13 amino acids. CDR3 sequence reads: CSALWTGTNIQYF.

The rearrangement uses TRBV14 and TRBJ2-1. CDR3 length: 13 residues. The germline CDR1 and CDR2 sequences are SGHDN and FVKESK. The CDR3 here is CASSQALLLRQFF. Complete variable domain (other parts from reference TRBV14 and TRBJ2-1): EAGVTQFPSHSVIEKGQTVTLRCDPISGHDNLYWYRRVMGKEIKFLLHFVKESKQDESGMPNNRFLAERTGGTYSTLKVQPAELEDSGVYFCASSQALLLRQFFGPGTRLTVL.

The genes are TRBV18 and TRBJ2-5; TCRdb calls TRBD1, which cannot be checked without DNA. CDR1 KGHSH and CDR2 LQKENI come from the germline V gene. The CDR3 spans 14 residues. The CDR3 sequence: CASSTRTEQETQYF.

The chain employs TRBV4-2 and TRBJ1-1; TCRdb reports TRBD1, a call that lacks DNA to check it against. Germline assignment: CDR1 LGHNA and CDR2 YNFKEQ. The CDR3 contains 18 residues. CDR3 loop: CASSQFTDPGREGTEAFF.

The J gene is TRBJ2-1, the V gene TRBV30; TCRdb proposes TRBD2, but this gene call is untestable without DNA. Germline values: CDR1 GTSNPN, CDR2 SVGIG (reference sequence). CDR3 length equals 15 residues. CDR3 sequence: CAWSSGTSEGIGQFF.

The chain joins TRBV20-1 to TRBJ1-5. The CDR3 runs to 13 residues. Per germline, CDR1 DFQATT and CDR2 SNEGSKA (reference sequence). CDR3 in amino acids: CSATSTSNQPQHF.

The rearrangement joins TRBV6-2 or TRBV6-3 to TRBJ2-2. The CDR3 length is 12 residues. CDR1 is MNHEY, CDR2 SVGEGT, per germline. The CDR3 sequence is CASSQGAWELFF.

V usage is TRBV19 and J usage is TRBJ2-7; the D call from TCRdb, TRBD2, cannot be confirmed without DNA. Germline-derived CDR1 and CDR2 are LNHDA and SQIVND (reference sequence). There are 14 residues in the CDR3. CDR3 residues: CASTDASGWGEQYF.

The V call is TRBV10-3, the J call TRBJ2-7; absent DNA, TCRdb's TRBD2 call cannot be checked. Germline V CDR1 and CDR2: ENHRY, SYGVKD. The CDR3 has 15 amino acids. The CDR3 here is CAISERGLAGIEQYF.